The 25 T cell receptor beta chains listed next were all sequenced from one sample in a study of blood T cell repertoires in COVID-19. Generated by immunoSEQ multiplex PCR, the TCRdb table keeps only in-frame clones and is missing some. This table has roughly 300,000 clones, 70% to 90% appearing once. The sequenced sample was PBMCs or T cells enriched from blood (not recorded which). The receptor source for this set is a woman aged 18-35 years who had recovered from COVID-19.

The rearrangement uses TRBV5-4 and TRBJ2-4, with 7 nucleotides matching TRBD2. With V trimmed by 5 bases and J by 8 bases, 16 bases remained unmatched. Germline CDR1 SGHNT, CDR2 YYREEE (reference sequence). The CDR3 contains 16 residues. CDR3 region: CASRRGGGGSLDIQYF. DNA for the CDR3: TGTGCCAGCAGAAGAGGTGGCGGGGGATCTTTAGACATTCAGTACTTC.

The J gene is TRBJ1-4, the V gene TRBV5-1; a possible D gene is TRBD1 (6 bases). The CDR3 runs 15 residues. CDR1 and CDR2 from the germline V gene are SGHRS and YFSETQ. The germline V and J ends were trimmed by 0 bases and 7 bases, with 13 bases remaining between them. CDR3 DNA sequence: TGCGCCAGCAGCTTGGTAGGGGGGGCGGGTGAAAAACTGTTTTTT. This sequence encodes CASSLVGGAGEKLFF.

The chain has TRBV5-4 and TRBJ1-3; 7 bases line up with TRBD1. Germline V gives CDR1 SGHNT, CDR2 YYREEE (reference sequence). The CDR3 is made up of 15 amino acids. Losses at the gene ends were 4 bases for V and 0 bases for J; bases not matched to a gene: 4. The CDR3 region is CASSRQGISGNTIYF. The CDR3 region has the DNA TGTGCCAGCAGCCGACAGGGAATCTCTGGAAACACCATATATTTT.

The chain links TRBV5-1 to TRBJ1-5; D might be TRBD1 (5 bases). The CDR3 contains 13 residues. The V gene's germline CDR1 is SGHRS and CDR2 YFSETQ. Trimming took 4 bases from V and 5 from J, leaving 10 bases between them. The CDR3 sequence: CASSPGTDQPQHF. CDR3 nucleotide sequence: TGCGCCAGCAGCCCCGGGACTGATCAGCCCCAGCATTTT.

The CDR3 DNA sequence: TGTGCCAGCAGCTTAAAGAGTGGTTCACCCCTCCACTTT. Translation gives CASSLKSGSPLHF. The rearrangement uses TRBV11-1 and TRBJ1-6; D remains ambiguous. Germline lookup yields CDR1 SGHAT and CDR2 FQDESV (reference sequence). CDR3 size: 13 residues. Trimming removed 2 bases from V and 9 bases from J, with 8 bases in between.

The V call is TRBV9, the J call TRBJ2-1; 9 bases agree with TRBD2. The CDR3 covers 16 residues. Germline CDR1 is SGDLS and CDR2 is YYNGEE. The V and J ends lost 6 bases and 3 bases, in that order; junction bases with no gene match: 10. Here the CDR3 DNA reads TGTGCCAGCACGATCTTGGCGGGGGGGGACTACAATGAGCAGTTCTTC. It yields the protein CASTILAGGDYNEQFF.

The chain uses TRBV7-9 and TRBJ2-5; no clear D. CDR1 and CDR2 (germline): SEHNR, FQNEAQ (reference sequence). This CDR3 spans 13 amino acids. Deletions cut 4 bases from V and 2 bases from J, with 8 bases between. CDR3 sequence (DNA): TGTGCCAGCAGCTACGGAGTACAAGAGACCCAGTACTTC. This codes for CASSYGVQETQYF.

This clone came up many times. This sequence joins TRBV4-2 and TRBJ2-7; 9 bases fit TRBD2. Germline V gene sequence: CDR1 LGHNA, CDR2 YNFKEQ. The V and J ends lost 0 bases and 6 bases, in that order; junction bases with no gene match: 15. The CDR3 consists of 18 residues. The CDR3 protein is CASSQDLPNSGGGGEQYF. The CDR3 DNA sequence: TGTGCCAGCAGCCAAGACTTACCCAATAGCGGGGGCGGCGGCGAGCAGTACTTC.

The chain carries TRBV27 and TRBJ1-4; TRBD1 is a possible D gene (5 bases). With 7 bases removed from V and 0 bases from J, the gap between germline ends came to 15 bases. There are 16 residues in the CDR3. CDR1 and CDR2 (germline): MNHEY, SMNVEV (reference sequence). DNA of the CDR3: TGTGCCAGCAACAACAGGCACCCGACAACTAATGAAAAACTGTTTTTT. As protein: CASNNRHPTTNEKLFF.

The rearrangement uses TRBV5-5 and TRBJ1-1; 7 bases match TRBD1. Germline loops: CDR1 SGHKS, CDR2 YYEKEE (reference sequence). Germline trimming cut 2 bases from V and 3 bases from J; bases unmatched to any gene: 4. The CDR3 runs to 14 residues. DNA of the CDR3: TGTGCCAGCAGCTTAGGGACAGTCGACACTGAAGCTTTCTTT. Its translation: CASSLGTVDTEAFF.

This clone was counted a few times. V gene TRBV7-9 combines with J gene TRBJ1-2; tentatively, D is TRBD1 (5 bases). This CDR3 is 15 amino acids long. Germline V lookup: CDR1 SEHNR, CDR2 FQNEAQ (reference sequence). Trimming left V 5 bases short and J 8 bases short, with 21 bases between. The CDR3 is CASSPEQGALGGYTF. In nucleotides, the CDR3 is TGTGCCAGCAGCCCAGAACAAGGGGCCCTAGGGGGCTACACCTTC.

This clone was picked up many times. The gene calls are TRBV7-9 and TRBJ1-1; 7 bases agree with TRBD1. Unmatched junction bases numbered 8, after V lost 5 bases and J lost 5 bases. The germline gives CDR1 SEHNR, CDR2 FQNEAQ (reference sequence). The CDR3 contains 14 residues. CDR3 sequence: CASSAVTGRTEAFF. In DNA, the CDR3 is TGTGCCAGCAGCGCGGTGACAGGGCGGACTGAAGCTTTCTTT. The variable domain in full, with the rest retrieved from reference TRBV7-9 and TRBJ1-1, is DTGVSQNPRHKITKRGQNVTFRCDPISEHNRLYWYRQTLGQGPEFLTYFQNEAQLEKSRLLSDRFSAERPKGSFSTLEIQRTEQGDSAMYLCASSAVTGRTEAFFGQGTRLTVV.

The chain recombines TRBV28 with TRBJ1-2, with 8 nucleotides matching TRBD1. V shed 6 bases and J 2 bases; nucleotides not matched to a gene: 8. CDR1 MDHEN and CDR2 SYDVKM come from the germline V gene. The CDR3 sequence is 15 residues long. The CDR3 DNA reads TGTGCCAGCAGCCGCCGATGGACAGGGAACTATGGCTACACCTTC. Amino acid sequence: CASSRRWTGNYGYTF.

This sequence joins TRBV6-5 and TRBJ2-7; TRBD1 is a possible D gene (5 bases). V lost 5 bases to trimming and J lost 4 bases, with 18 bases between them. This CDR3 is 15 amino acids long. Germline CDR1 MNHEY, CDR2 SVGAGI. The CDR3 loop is CASSLDSFSSYEQYF. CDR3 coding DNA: TGTGCCAGCAGTCTCGACAGTTTTTCGAGTTACGAGCAGTACTTC.

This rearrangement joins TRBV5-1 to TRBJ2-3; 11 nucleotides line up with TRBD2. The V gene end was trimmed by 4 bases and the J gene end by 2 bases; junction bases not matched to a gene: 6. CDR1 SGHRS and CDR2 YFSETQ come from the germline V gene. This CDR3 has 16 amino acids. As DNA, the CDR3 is TGCGCCAGCAGCGGGGGGACTAGCGGAGCCACAGATACGCAGTATTTT. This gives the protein CASSGGTSGATDTQYF.

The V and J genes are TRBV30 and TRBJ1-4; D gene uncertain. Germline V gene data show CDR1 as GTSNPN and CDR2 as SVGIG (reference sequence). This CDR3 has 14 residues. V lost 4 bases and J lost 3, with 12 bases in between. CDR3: CAWNPPPANEKLFF. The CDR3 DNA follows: TGTGCCTGGAACCCCCCCCCGGCTAATGAAAAACTGTTTTTT.

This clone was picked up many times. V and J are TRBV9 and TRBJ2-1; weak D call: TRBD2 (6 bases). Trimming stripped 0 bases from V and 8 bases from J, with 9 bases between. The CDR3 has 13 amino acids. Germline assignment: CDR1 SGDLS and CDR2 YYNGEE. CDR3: CASSVGPGDEQFF. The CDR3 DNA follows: TGTGCCAGCAGCGTAGGTCCGGGGGATGAGCAGTTCTTC. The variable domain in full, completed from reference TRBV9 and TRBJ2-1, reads DSGVTQTPKHLITATGQRVTLRCSPRSGDLSVYWYQQSLDQGLQFLIQYYNGEERAKGNILERFSAQQFPDLHSELNLSSLELGDSALYFCASSVGPGDEQFFGPGTRLTVL.

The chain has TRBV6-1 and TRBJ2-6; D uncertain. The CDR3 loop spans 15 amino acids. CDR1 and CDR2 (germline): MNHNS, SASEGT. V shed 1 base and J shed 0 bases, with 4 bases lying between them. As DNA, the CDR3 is TGTGCCAGCAGTGAAGACAGCTCTGGGGCCAACGTCCTGACTTTC. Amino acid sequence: CASSEDSSGANVLTF.

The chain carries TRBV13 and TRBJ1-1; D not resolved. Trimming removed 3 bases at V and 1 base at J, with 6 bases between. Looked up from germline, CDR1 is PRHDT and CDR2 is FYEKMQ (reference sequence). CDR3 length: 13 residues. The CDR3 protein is CASSFEPNTEAFF. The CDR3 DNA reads TGTGCCAGCAGCTTTGAGCCGAACACTGAAGCTTTCTTT.

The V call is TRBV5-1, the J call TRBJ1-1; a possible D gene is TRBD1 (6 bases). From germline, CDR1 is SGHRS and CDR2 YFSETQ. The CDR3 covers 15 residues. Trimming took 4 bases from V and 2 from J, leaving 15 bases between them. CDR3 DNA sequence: TGCGCCAGCAGCCCCTTGAGGACAGTTAACACTGAAGCTTTCTTT. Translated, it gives CASSPLRTVNTEAFF.

The CDR3 DNA follows: TGTGCCAGCAAGTTACAGGGCAGCTCCTACGAGCAGTACTTC. This codes for CASKLQGSSYEQYF. The chain has TRBV2 and TRBJ2-7; a possible D gene is TRBD1 (6 bases). CDR3 size: 14 residues. Trimming took 7 bases from V and 0 from J, leaving 13 bases between them. CDR1 is SNHLY, CDR2 FYNNEI, per germline.

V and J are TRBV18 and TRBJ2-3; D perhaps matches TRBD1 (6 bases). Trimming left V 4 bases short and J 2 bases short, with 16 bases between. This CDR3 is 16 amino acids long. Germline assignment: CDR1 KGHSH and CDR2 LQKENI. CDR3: CASSQMTTGLTDTQYF. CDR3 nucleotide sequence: TGTGCCAGCTCACAAATGACGACAGGTCTCACAGATACGCAGTATTTT.

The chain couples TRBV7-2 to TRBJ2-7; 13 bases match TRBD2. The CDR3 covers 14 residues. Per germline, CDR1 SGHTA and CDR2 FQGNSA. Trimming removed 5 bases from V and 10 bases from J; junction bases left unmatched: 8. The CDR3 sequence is CASSPAGLAGVQYF. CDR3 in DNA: TGTGCCAGCAGCCCTGCCGGACTAGCGGGAGTACAGTACTTC.

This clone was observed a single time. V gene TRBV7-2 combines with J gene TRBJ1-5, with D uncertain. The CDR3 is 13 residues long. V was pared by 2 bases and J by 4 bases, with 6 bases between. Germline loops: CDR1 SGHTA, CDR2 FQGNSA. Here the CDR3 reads CASSLTTNQPQHF. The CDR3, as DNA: TGTGCCAGCAGCTTAACTACGAATCAGCCCCAGCATTTT.

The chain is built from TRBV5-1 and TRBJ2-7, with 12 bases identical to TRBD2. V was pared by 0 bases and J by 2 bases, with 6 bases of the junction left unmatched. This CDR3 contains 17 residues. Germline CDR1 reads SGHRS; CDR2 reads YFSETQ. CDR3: CASSLGTSGTTAYEQYF. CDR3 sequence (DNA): TGCGCCAGCAGCTTGGGGACTAGCGGGACCACCGCCTACGAGCAGTACTTC.